One and the same sample provided the 15 T cell receptor beta chains below, sequenced in a study of cytotoxic CD8 clonotypes in ibrutinib-treated CLL. Sequencing used immunoSEQ multiplex PCR; TCRdb keeps in-frame clones, though not all of them. This sample has just over 200,000 clones; 60% to 80% occur once, and the top ten carry roughly 6.4%. This material consisted of PBMCs, taken after 12 months of ibrutinib treatment. The receptors here all came from a human donor with chronic lymphocytic leukemia.

The genes are TRBV20-1 and TRBJ1-1; 7 positions agree with TRBD1. Trimming removed 3 bases from V and 8 bases from J; junction bases left unmatched: 3. CDR3 length equals 11 residues. CDR1 and CDR2 from the germline V gene are DFQATT and SNEGSKA (reference sequence). Here the CDR3 reads CSARDRLEAFF. The DNA for the CDR3 is TGCAGTGCTAGGGACAGGTTAGAAGCTTTCTTT.

The chain joins TRBV7-9 to TRBJ1-2; D is unresolved. Between the trimmed V and J ends, which lost 4 bases and 0 bases, there was a span of 18 bases. The CDR3 sequence is 17 residues long. Germline CDR1 SEHNR, CDR2 FQNEAQ (reference sequence). CDR3 sequence: CASSSVLGGKANYGYTF. In nucleotides, the CDR3 is TGTGCCAGCAGCTCCGTCTTGGGCGGGAAAGCTAACTATGGCTACACCTTC.

V is TRBV15 and J is TRBJ1-1, with 7 bases aligning to TRBD1. The junction had 4 bases not matched to a gene; V was cut back by 2 bases and J by 4 bases. This CDR3 comprises 14 residues. Germline V gene sequence: CDR1 LNHNV, CDR2 YYDKDF (reference sequence). The CDR3 loop is CATSRNRGRTEAFF. The DNA for the CDR3 is TGTGCCACCAGCAGAAACAGGGGTCGCACTGAAGCTTTCTTT.

This chain joins TRBV11-2 and TRBJ1-5, with a tentative D call TRBD1 (5 bases). The CDR3 consists of 15 residues. The germline gives CDR1 SGHAT, CDR2 FQNNGV. The V gene lost 5 bases and the J gene lost 4 bases, with 15 bases spanning the gap. CDR3: CASSPAGTGNQPQHF. The CDR3 DNA is TGTGCCAGCAGCCCGGCCGGGACGGGGAATCAGCCCCAGCATTTT. Full variable domain (remainder filled in from reference TRBV11-2 and TRBJ1-5): EAGVAQSPRYKIIEKRQSVAFWCNPISGHATLYWYQQILGQGPKLLIQFQNNGVVDDSQLPKDRFSAERLKGVDSTLKIQPAKLEDSAVYLCASSPAGTGNQPQHFGDGTRLSIL.

The chain has TRBV30 and TRBJ2-5; 8 bases match TRBD2. The CDR3 sequence is 15 residues long. The J segment lost 5 bases and the V segment lost 0 bases, leaving 8 bases of the junction unmatched. Germline loops: CDR1 GTSNPN, CDR2 SVGIG (reference sequence). CDR3 in amino acids: CAWSVAGGAAETQYF. The CDR3 region has the DNA TGTGCCTGGAGTGTAGCCGGGGGGGCCGCTGAGACCCAGTACTTC.

In nucleotides, the CDR3 is TGTGCCTGGAGTGTACTCGGGGTCGGGAAACTGTTTTTT. Its translation is CAWSVLGVGKLFF. The chain recombines TRBV30 with TRBJ1-4; D remains ambiguous. Germline loops: CDR1 GTSNPN, CDR2 SVGIG (reference sequence). The V gene lost 0 bases and the J gene lost 11 bases, with 13 bases spanning the gap. CDR3 length: 13 amino acids.

This clone was detected only once. The chain's CDR3 is CSVPKIEDYGYTF. The CDR3, as DNA: TGCAGCGTACCGAAGATTGAAGACTATGGCTACACCTTC. The gene calls are TRBV29-1 and TRBJ1-2; D unresolved. CDR1 and CDR2 from the germline V gene are SQVTM and ANQGSEA. This CDR3 comprises 13 residues. V gave up 6 bases and J gave up 3 bases, with 14 bases separating them.

The V and J genes are TRBV7-3 and TRBJ2-1; no reliable D call. CDR3 length: 11 amino acids. Trimming shortened V by 1 base and J by 9 bases, and 4 bases separated the two germline ends. Looked up from germline, CDR1 is SGHTA and CDR2 is FQGTGA. DNA of the CDR3: TGTGCCAGCAGCTTAAGGGGTGAGCAGTTCTTC. This codes for CASSLRGEQFF.

This chain uses TRBV30 with TRBJ2-1; the match to TRBD2 covers 9 bases. The germline V gene encodes CDR1 GTSNPN and CDR2 SVGIG (reference sequence). V was clipped by 0 bases and J by 7 bases; unmatched bases: 7. There are 15 residues in the CDR3. The CDR3 nucleotides are TGTGCCTGGAGTGTCCCTAGCGGGGCGAAGAATGAGCAGTTCTTC. Encoded protein: CAWSVPSGAKNEQFF.

The chain links TRBV7-9 to TRBJ1-6, with unresolved D. Germline V gene data show CDR1 as SEHNR and CDR2 as FQNEAQ (reference sequence). V was shortened by 0 bases and J by 0 bases, with 12 bases between the two germline ends. This CDR3 spans 18 amino acids. The CDR3 DNA follows: TGTGCCAGCAGCTTAGCGGGAACGGCGAGCTCCTATAATTCACCCCTCCACTTT. It is translated as CASSLAGTASSYNSPLHF. Supplemented by reference TRBV7-9 and TRBJ1-6, the full variable domain reads DTGVSQNPRHKITKRGQNVTFRCDPISEHNRLYWYRQTLGQGPEFLTYFQNEAQLEKSRLLSDRFSAERPKGSFSTLEIQRTEQGDSAMYLCASSLAGTASSYNSPLHFGNGTRLTVT.

The rearrangement uses TRBV4-3 and TRBJ2-7, with D unclear. This CDR3 comprises 13 residues. V lost 4 bases, J lost 9 bases, and 16 bases lay in between. Germline CDR1 and CDR2: LGHNA and YSLEER. CDR3 nucleotide sequence: TGCGCCAGCAGCCCAAGACCCACGGGCTGGCAGTACTTC. This sequence encodes CASSPRPTGWQYF.

This chain links TRBV30 with TRBJ2-7; D is perhaps TRBD1 (5 bases). Germline CDR1 GTSNPN, CDR2 SVGIG (reference sequence). Between the trimmed V and J ends, which lost 1 base and 2 bases, there was a span of 15 bases. The CDR3 contains 15 residues. CDR3 in DNA: TGTGCCTGGAGTGGCCTGACAGTTCCGACCTACGAGCAGTACTTC. Translation gives CAWSGLTVPTYEQYF.

The chain has TRBV7-2 and TRBJ2-3; TRBD2 might be the D (5 bases). Germline values: CDR1 SGHTA, CDR2 FQGNSA. CDR3 size: 17 residues. The V and J ends lost 3 bases and 2 bases respectively, with 18 bases between them. CDR3 nucleotide sequence: TGTGCCAGCAGCTTCTTCGTGGTGAGCGGCGACACAGATACGCAGTATTTT. Its translation is CASSFFVVSGDTDTQYF. The entire variable domain, with the rest obtained from reference TRBV7-2 and TRBJ2-3, is as follows: GAGVSQSPSNKVTEKGKDVELRCDPISGHTALYWYRQSLGQGLEFLIYFQGNSAPDKSGLPSDRFSAERTGGSVSTLTIQRTQQEDSAVYLCASSFFVVSGDTDTQYFGPGTRLTVL.

J is TRBJ1-4 and V is TRBV7-9; D unclear. Trimming removed 0 bases at V and 0 bases at J, with 2 bases between. The CDR3 extends over 14 amino acids. The germline V gene has CDR1 SEHNR and CDR2 FQNEAQ (reference sequence). The CDR3 DNA reads as TGTGCCAGCAGCTTAGCCGCAACTAATGAAAAACTGTTTTTT. Translation: CASSLAATNEKLFF.

The genes are TRBV5-1 and TRBJ1-2, with 10 nucleotides matching TRBD1. V was pared by 0 bases and J by 6 bases, with 2 bases of the junction left unmatched. This CDR3 is 14 amino acids long. Germline V CDR1 and CDR2: SGHRS, YFSETQ. The CDR3 bases are TGCGCCAGCAGCTTGGGGGACAGGGGAGATGGCTACACCTTC. Encoded protein: CASSLGDRGDGYTF.